This T cell receptor (beta chain) came from a study of radiotherapy plus CTLA-4 blockade in lung cancer. Whole-study context: Disease control was seen in approximately 29% of patients, objective responses in around 17%.

Measured with immunoSEQ multiplex PCR; TCRdb has only the in-frame clones, and not every one. The sample has tens of thousands of clones; about three quarters are singletons. Study findings and constraints: TCR clones originating in tumors grew in number in blood after radiotherapy plus ipilimumab. Early blood T cell clone dynamics, with interferon-beta, were reported to best predict response.

On this clone itself: Its antigen is not identified.

Each patient with chemo-refractory metastatic non-small-cell lung cancer was treated with focal radiation plus CTLA-4 blockade using ipilimumab. The germline V gene encodes CDR1 LGHNA and CDR2 YNFKEQ. This CDR3 comprises 16 residues. After removal of 0 bases from V and 4 bases from J, the junction contained 5 bases not matched to a gene. Sequenced here: peripheral blood, sampled from a patient treated with radiotherapy plus ipilimumab. The TCR originated in a human donor with non-small cell lung cancer who had a partial response to radiotherapy plus ipilimumab. V is TRBV4-2 and J is TRBJ1-4; 7 nucleotides agree with TRBD1. The CDR3 DNA reads TGTGCCAGCAGCCAAGATGGCGACAGGGTTAATGAAAAACTGTTTTTT. Amino acids: CASSQDGDRVNEKLFF.